The 5 T cell receptor beta chains in this list originate from one sample, sequenced in a study of cytomegalovirus exposure and HLA in healthy donors. The assay was immunoSEQ multiplex PCR, and TCRdb's table has in-frame clones only and misses some. Here the sample spans roughly 65,000 clones, about nine tenths being singletons. Sequences were obtained from PBMCs. The receptors stem from a man between 18 and 29 years old in good health and CMV-seronegative.

This clone occurred once. This chain links TRBV27 with TRBJ2-6; weak D call: TRBD1 (5 bases). The CDR3 runs 16 residues. Germline assignment: CDR1 MNHEY and CDR2 SMNVEV (reference sequence). V lost 1 base, J lost 2 bases, and 9 bases lay in between. For the CDR3, the DNA is TGTGCCAGCAGTTTATGGACACAAGCTGGGGCCAACGTCCTGACTTTC. Encoded protein: CASSLWTQAGANVLTF.

The chain employs TRBV10-3 and TRBJ2-1, with 7 positions matching TRBD1. CDR1 is ENHRY, CDR2 SYGVKD, per germline. This CDR3 region has 14 residues. The V gene end was trimmed by 6 bases and the J gene end by 7 bases; junction bases not matched to a gene: 9. The CDR3 is CAIRDDRVINEQFF. CDR3 nucleotide sequence: TGTGCCATCAGGGACGACAGGGTAATTAATGAGCAGTTCTTC.

V is TRBV9 and J is TRBJ1-4, with a possible D match to TRBD1 (6 bases). V dropped 3 bases and J dropped 0 bases, with 18 bases sitting between them. CDR3 length equals 18 residues. Germline lookup yields CDR1 SGDLS and CDR2 YYNGEE. CDR3 sequence reads: CASSAARVGGPTNEKLFF. CDR3 bases: TGTGCCAGCAGCGCTGCCAGGGTTGGGGGCCCAACTAATGAAAAACTGTTTTTT.

This chain links TRBV4-3 with TRBJ2-3, with TRBD2 identical over 9 bases. This CDR3 region has 17 residues. V dropped 1 base and J dropped 0; count of bases not matched to a gene: 5. Germline V gene lookup returns CDR1 LGHNA and CDR2 YSLEER. CDR3: CASSQAREGPSTDTQYF. The CDR3 DNA reads TGCGCCAGCAGCCAAGCGCGGGAGGGCCCGAGCACAGATACGCAGTATTTT.

The chain couples TRBV7-3 to TRBJ2-1; 7 bases match TRBD2. This CDR3 comprises 14 residues. In germline, CDR1 is SGHTA, CDR2 FQGTGA. V shed 5 bases, J shed 6 bases, and the junction held 7 bases outside the gene matches. The CDR3 region is CASSPGLVSNEQFF. Here the CDR3 DNA reads TGTGCCAGCAGCCCCGGACTAGTCTCCAATGAGCAGTTCTTC.